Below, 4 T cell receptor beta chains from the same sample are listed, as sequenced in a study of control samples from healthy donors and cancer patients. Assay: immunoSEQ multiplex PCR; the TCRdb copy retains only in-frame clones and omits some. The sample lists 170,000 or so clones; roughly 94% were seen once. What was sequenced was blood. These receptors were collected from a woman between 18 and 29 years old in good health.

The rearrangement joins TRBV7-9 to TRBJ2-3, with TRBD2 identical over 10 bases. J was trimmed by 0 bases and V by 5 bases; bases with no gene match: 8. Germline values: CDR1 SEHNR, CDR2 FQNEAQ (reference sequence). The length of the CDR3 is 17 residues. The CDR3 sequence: CASSDPLAGPSTDTQYF. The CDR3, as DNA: TGTGCCAGCAGCGATCCACTAGCGGGGCCAAGCACAGATACGCAGTATTTT.

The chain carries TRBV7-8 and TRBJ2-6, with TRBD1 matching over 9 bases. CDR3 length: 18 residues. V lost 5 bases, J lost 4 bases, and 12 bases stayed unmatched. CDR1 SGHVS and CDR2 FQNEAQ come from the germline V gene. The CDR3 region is CASSPRPGTGFGANVLTF. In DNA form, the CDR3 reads TGTGCCAGCAGCCCGCGTCCCGGGACAGGGTTCGGGGCCAACGTCCTGACTTTC.

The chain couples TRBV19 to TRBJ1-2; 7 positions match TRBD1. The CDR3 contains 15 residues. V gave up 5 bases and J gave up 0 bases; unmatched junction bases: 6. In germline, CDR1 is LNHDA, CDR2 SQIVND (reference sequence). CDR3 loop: CASSSPGTANYGYTF. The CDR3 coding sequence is TGTGCCAGTAGTTCACCCGGGACAGCTAACTATGGCTACACCTTC.

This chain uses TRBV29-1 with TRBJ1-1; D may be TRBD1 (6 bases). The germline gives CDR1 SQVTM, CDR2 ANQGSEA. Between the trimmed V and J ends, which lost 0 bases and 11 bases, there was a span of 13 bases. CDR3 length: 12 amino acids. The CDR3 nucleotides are TGCAGCGTTGAAGATCGGGGGGGCACGGCTTTCTTT. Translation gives CSVEDRGGTAFF.